The clone carrying this T cell receptor beta chain was observed a few times. The antigen is undetermined. TCRdb re-analysed the 5' RACE reads in MiXCR, keeping a single row per CDR3 protein. The sample holds 700,000 or so distinct CDR3 sequences, more than 6.5% seen once. This entry belongs to a study of identical twins. Findings and limits, study-wide: Those out-of-frame alpha sequences shared by twins showed an excess of low generation probability.

Only healthy Caucasians were enrolled as donors. These data are also associated with another study on yellow fever vaccine responses in identical twins.

Sequencing used PBMCs. This clonotype originated in a woman aged 18-29 years in good health.

The DNA for the CDR3 is TGCGCCAGCAGCTTGGTGGTTAATGAAAAACTGTTTTTT. As protein: CASSLVVNEKLFF. This rearrangement joins TRBV5-1 to TRBJ1-4, with no clear D. V lost 0 bases to trimming and J lost 4 bases, with 4 bases between them. Germline loops: CDR1 SGHRS, CDR2 YFSETQ. The length of the CDR3 is 13 residues.